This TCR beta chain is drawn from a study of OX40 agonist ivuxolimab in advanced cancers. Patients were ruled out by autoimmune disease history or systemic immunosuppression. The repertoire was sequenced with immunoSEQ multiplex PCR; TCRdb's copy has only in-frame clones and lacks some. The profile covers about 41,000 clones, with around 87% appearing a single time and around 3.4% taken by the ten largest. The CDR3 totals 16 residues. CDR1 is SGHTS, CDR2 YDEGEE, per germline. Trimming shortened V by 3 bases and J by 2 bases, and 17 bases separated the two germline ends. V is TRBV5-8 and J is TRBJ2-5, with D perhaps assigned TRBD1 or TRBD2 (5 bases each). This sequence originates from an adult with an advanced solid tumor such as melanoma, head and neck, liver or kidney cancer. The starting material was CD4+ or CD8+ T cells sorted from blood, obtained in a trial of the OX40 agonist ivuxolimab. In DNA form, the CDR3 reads TGTGCCAGCAGCTCACGAGGGGCCTCCCGTCAAGAGACCCAGTACTTC. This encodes CASSSRGASRQETQYF.